The 11 T cell receptor beta chains in this list originate from one sample, sequenced in a study of CD8 T cells in ankylosing spondylitis. TCRdb itself ran the 5' RACE reads through MiXCR, one entry per CDR3 protein. The table lists around 340,000 distinct CDR3 sequences, about 15% of them singletons, with 0.95% to 1.4% in the top ten. The specimen sequenced was blood, either unsorted or a sorted T cell fraction (not recorded which). The origin of the receptors is a male donor with ankylosing spondylitis or in good health (not recorded which).

The sample holds a few counts of this clonotype. The rearrangement joins TRBV20-1 to TRBJ1-2, with D unresolved. With 1 base removed from V and 8 bases from J, the gap between germline ends came to 17 bases. CDR3 length: 14 residues. Germline CDR1 and CDR2: DFQATT and SNEGSKA (reference sequence). The CDR3 protein is CSARGVDAEGGYTF. CDR3 coding DNA: TGCAGTGCTAGAGGGGTCGACGCCGAAGGCGGCTACACCTTC.

This chain links TRBV29-1 with TRBJ2-5; 7 nucleotides align to TRBD1. V lost 3 bases to trimming and J lost 4 bases; unmatched junction nucleotides: 14. The germline V gene encodes CDR1 SQVTM and CDR2 ANQGSEA. CDR3 size: 16 residues. The CDR3 coding sequence is TGCAGCGTTGAGCCAGGGACAGCCCTTAGGGGAGAGACCCAGTACTTC. It specifies CSVEPGTALRGETQYF.

The chain recombines TRBV4-1 with TRBJ2-2; TRBD2 matches at 14 bases. The CDR3 loop spans 18 amino acids. With 4 bases clipped from V and 0 bases from J, the junction kept 4 bases outside the gene matches. Germline V lookup: CDR1 MGHRA, CDR2 YSYEKL. The CDR3 coding sequence is TGCGCCAGCAGCCGGGGACTAGCGGGGGCTACGAACACCGGGGAGCTGTTTTTT. Translating it yields CASSRGLAGATNTGELFF.

In this sample, this clonotype turned up a few times. The chain joins TRBV14 to TRBJ2-5; 7 nucleotides agree with TRBD1. V lost 1 base and J lost 7; bases outside the gene matches: 6. From germline, CDR1 is SGHDN and CDR2 FVKESK. The CDR3 runs 14 residues. The CDR3 region is CASSQVGRGTTQYF. The CDR3 DNA follows: TGTGCCAGCAGCCAAGTTGGCAGGGGGACGACCCAGTACTTC.

V usage is TRBV6-1 and J usage is TRBJ2-3, with TRBD2 matching 10 bases. The trim removed 6 bases at V and 2 bases at J, leaving 2 bases unmatched. CDR1 MNHNS and CDR2 SASEGT come from the germline V gene. This CDR3 has 14 residues. The CDR3 region has the DNA TGTGCCAGCAGAGCGGGGGGGGACACAGATACGCAGTATTTT. It codes for CASRAGGDTDTQYF.

This clonotype was counted between two and nine times. The chain employs TRBV29-1 and TRBJ2-3; 9 bases line up with TRBD2. Germline CDR1 reads SQVTM; CDR2 reads ANQGSEA. The CDR3 covers 15 residues. V shed 7 bases, J shed 0 bases, and the junction held 8 bases outside the gene matches. The CDR3 DNA reads as TGCAGCGGGATGACTAGCGGAGCTAGCACAGATACGCAGTATTTT. Protein product: CSGMTSGASTDTQYF.

This clonotype was counted at least ten times. The chain uses TRBV7-9 and TRBJ1-2, with TRBD1 identical over 8 bases. Losses at the gene ends were 5 bases for V and 8 bases for J; bases not matched to a gene: 10. There are 14 residues in the CDR3. Per the germline V gene, CDR1 is SEHNR and CDR2 is FQNEAQ (reference sequence). CDR3 residues: CASSKFLDRGGYTF. CDR3 sequence (DNA): TGTGCCAGCAGCAAGTTCCTTGACAGGGGCGGCTACACCTTC.

The chain employs TRBV30 and TRBJ2-5; 12 nucleotides line up with TRBD2. Germline CDR1 reads GTSNPN; CDR2 reads SVGIG (reference sequence). The CDR3 totals 15 residues. J was trimmed by 4 bases and V by 4 bases; bases with no gene match: 7. In nucleotides, the CDR3 is TGTGCCTGGACCAAGACTAGCGGGAGAGTAGAGACCCAGTACTTC. Amino acid sequence: CAWTKTSGRVETQYF. Drawing the rest from reference TRBV30 and TRBJ2-5, the complete variable domain is SQTIHQWPATLVQPVGSPLSLECTVEGTSNPNLYWYRQAAGRGLQLLFYSVGIGQISSEVPQNLSASRPQDRQFILSSKKLLLSDSGFYLCAWTKTSGRVETQYFGPGTRLLVL.

This clonotype is labeled medium-sized (0.01 to 0.1%). The chain recombines TRBV5-1 with TRBJ1-5; D gene uncertain. The V and J ends lost 4 bases and 0 bases respectively, with 8 bases between them. The germline V gene has CDR1 SGHRS and CDR2 YFSETQ. The CDR3 is 14 residues long. CDR3 nucleotides: TGCGCCAGCAGCCCCCCGAATAGCAATCAGCCCCAGCATTTT. This translates into CASSPPNSNQPQHF.

The chain employs TRBV6-1 and TRBJ2-5, with 8 bases lining up with TRBD2. This CDR3 has 13 amino acids. CDR1 and CDR2 (germline): MNHNS, SASEGT. With 10 bases clipped from V and 5 bases from J, the junction kept 9 bases outside the gene matches. The DNA for the CDR3 is TGTGCCACCGGGCGGGGGGCTGGGGAGACCCAGTACTTC. This codes for CATGRGAGETQYF.

This clonotype was counted between two and nine times. This rearrangement joins TRBV5-1 to TRBJ2-1; possibly TRBD1 or TRBD2 for D (6 bases each). Germline assignment: CDR1 SGHRS and CDR2 YFSETQ. Trimming stripped 4 bases from V and 5 bases from J, with 16 bases between. The CDR3 totals 15 residues. CDR3 sequence (DNA): TGCGCCAGCAGCGCCAGGGGCCCTAGCGACAATGAGCAGTTCTTC. This gives the protein CASSARGPSDNEQFF.